The 23 T cell receptor beta chains listed next were all sequenced from one sample in a study of blood T cells in healthy people across ages. Sample-barcoded 5' priming and a J-beta primer mix drove a second PCR of roughly 6 to 12 cycles. MiXCR was run by TCRdb on the 5' RACE reads, yielding one entry per CDR3 protein. The sample has about 1.5 million distinct CDR3 sequences, under 55% seen once. The specimen sequenced was blood. The receptors derive from a young woman in good health.

V gene TRBV5-1 combines with J gene TRBJ2-2; 11 bases align to TRBD2. Trimming took 2 bases from V and 7 from J; bases not matched to a gene: 4. Looked up from germline, CDR1 is SGHRS and CDR2 is YFSETQ. There are 15 residues in the CDR3. CDR3 in DNA: TGCGCCAGCAGCTTAGGGACTAGCGGAAACGGGGAGCTGTTTTTT. Protein product: CASSLGTSGNGELFF.

This clonotype was detected a few times. The chain recombines TRBV12-3 or TRBV12-4 with TRBJ2-3; the D gene is possibly TRBD1 (6 bases). The V end was cut by 6 bases, the J end by 8 bases, with 15 bases between. The CDR3 is 13 residues long. The CDR3, as DNA: TGTGCCAGCAGGGACAGCCTCCAGGGTACGCAGTATTTT. It is translated as CASRDSLQGTQYF.

J is TRBJ2-3 and V is TRBV5-6, with D unresolved. Germline V gene sequence: CDR1 SGHDT, CDR2 YYEEEE. Trimming shortened V by 0 bases and J by 2 bases, and 13 bases separated the two germline ends. The length of the CDR3 is 16 residues. The DNA of the CDR3 is TGTGCCAGCAGCTTGGGTGCTATTCGATACACAGATACGCAGTATTTT. Its protein is CASSLGAIRYTDTQYF.

The chain has TRBV20-1 and TRBJ2-5; perhaps TRBD2 as D (5 bases). CDR1 is DFQATT and CDR2 is SNEGSKA in the germline V gene (reference sequence). The CDR3 sequence is 13 residues long. V lost 5 bases and J lost 5, with 15 bases in between. For the CDR3, the DNA is TGCAGTGCTTATCGGGGAGTTTCCGAGACCCAGTACTTC. It codes for CSAYRGVSETQYF.

This clonotype was counted a few times. The V gene is TRBV6-5, the J gene TRBJ2-5; weak D call: TRBD2 (6 bases). The assigned J gene may be wrong: the sequence end matches TRBJ2-7 better. The CDR3 has 17 amino acids. Germline V gives CDR1 MNHEY, CDR2 SVGAGI. As DNA, the CDR3 is TGTGCCAGCAGTTACCCAGCGACAAGGGACTCATACTACGAGCAGTACTTC. The encoded protein is CASSYPATRDSYYEQYF.

The chain has TRBV12-3 or TRBV12-4 and TRBJ2-3; the match to TRBD1 covers 7 bases. Unmatched junction bases numbered 2, after V lost 2 bases and J lost 3 bases. This CDR3 is built from 14 residues. The chain's CDR3 is CASSLTGETDTQYF. The CDR3 DNA follows: TGTGCCAGCAGTTTAACAGGGGAGACAGATACGCAGTATTTT.

The chain is built from TRBV12-3 or TRBV12-4 and TRBJ2-2; D gene uncertain. The CDR3 is made up of 13 amino acids. Between the trimmed V and J ends, which lost 7 bases and 5 bases, there was a span of 11 bases. CDR3 sequence: CASKMLETGELFF. CDR3 in DNA: TGTGCCAGCAAAATGCTAGAGACCGGGGAGCTGTTTTTT.

The gene calls are TRBV7-9 and TRBJ2-5; D uncertain. The DNA end is more similar to TRBJ2-7, so the J call may be wrong. The CDR3 length is 13 residues. Germline loops: CDR1 SEHNR, CDR2 FQNEAQ (reference sequence). CDR3 coding DNA: TGTGCCAGCAGCAGAGGACCTTCTTCCGAGCAGTACTTC. Translation gives CASSRGPSSEQYF.

This clonotype was detected only a few times. V is TRBV7-7 and J is TRBJ2-6; D remains ambiguous. Germline values: CDR1 SSHAT, CDR2 FNYEAQ (reference sequence). This CDR3 region has 13 residues. CDR3 amino acids: CAISDSGANVLTF. The CDR3 DNA follows: TGTGCTATCTCGGACTCTGGGGCCAACGTCCTGACTTTC.

This clonotype was seen a handful of times. The chain combines TRBV20-1 with TRBJ2-7, with D perhaps matching TRBD1 (6 bases). There are 12 residues in the CDR3. Germline V gene sequence: CDR1 DFQATT, CDR2 SNEGSKA (reference sequence). The CDR3 DNA is TGCGGCGCTACAGGGCTGCCGTACGAGCAGTACTTC. Translated, it gives CGATGLPYEQYF.

The CDR3 sequence: CASRIGGGNYNEQFF. As DNA, the CDR3 is TGTGCCAGCCGGATCGGCGGGGGGAACTACAATGAGCAGTTCTTC. The chain has TRBV6-2 or TRBV6-3 and TRBJ2-1; TRBD2 aligns across 8 bases. The CDR3 is 15 amino acids. The J segment lost 3 bases and the V segment lost 8 bases, leaving 9 bases of the junction unmatched. Germline lookup yields CDR1 MNHEY and CDR2 SVGEGT.

The chain carries TRBV20-1 and TRBJ2-1, with D tentatively TRBD1 or TRBD2 (5 bases each). Looked up from germline, CDR1 is DFQATT and CDR2 is SNEGSKA (reference sequence). This CDR3 has 13 residues. Between the trimmed V and J ends, which lost 5 bases and 9 bases, there was a span of 17 bases. The CDR3 spells CSAFDWVGVEQFF. For the CDR3, the DNA is TGCAGTGCTTTTGACTGGGTGGGGGTTGAGCAGTTCTTC.

In this sample, this clonotype turned up a few times. The chain links TRBV25-1 to TRBJ2-7; 8 bases are shared with TRBD2. The length of the CDR3 is 15 residues. Germline loops: CDR1 MGHDK, CDR2 SYGVNS. V lost 10 bases and J lost 1; bases outside the gene matches: 12. The CDR3 DNA reads TGTGCCACCACGACCGGGACTAGGGGTTCCTACGAGCAGTACTTC. This codes for CATTTGTRGSYEQYF.

The V gene is TRBV20-1, the J gene TRBJ1-4, with D perhaps TRBD1 (6 bases). The ends were cut back, 4 bases at V and 5 bases at J, with 11 bases in the middle. Germline lookup yields CDR1 DFQATT and CDR2 SNEGSKA (reference sequence). CDR3 length: 13 amino acids. CDR3 in DNA: TGCAGTGCTAAAGGGCAGGGGAATGAAAAACTGTTTTTT. As protein: CSAKGQGNEKLFF.

The CDR3: CSARGSGAPGARYNEQYF. Written as DNA, the CDR3 is TGCAGTGCTAGAGGTAGCGGGGCCCCCGGTGCGAGGTACAATGAGCAGTACTTC. This chain links TRBV20-1 with TRBJ2-7; TRBD2 matches 8 bases. Germline loops: CDR1 DFQATT, CDR2 SNEGSKA (reference sequence). The V gene end was trimmed by 1 base and the J gene end by 7 bases; junction bases not matched to a gene: 21. This CDR3 comprises 18 residues.

This clonotype was seen a handful of times. V gene TRBV3-1 combines with J gene TRBJ2-5; 9 nucleotides agree with TRBD2. CDR1 LGHDT and CDR2 YNNKEL come from the germline V gene (reference sequence). The J segment lost 2 bases and the V segment lost 6 bases, leaving 7 bases of the junction unmatched. The CDR3 spans 15 residues. CDR3 bases: TGTGCCAGCAGGTACCGAGCGGGGGGACAAGAGACCCAGTACTTC. Its translation is CASRYRAGGQETQYF.

This clonotype was seen only a few times. This sequence joins TRBV9 and TRBJ2-5; D might be TRBD2 (5 bases). In germline, CDR1 is SGDLS, CDR2 YYNGEE. V was cut by 3 bases and J by 5 bases, with 14 bases left in between. CDR3 length: 14 residues. The CDR3 bases are TGTGCCAGCAGCGCGGGTACTAGTATGGAGACCCAGTACTTC. Its translation: CASSAGTSMETQYF.

V is TRBV5-1 and J is TRBJ2-5; TRBD2 matches at 8 bases. Losses at the gene ends were 4 bases for V and 11 bases for J; bases not matched to a gene: 10. The CDR3 has 13 amino acids. CDR1 and CDR2 from the germline V gene are SGHRS and YFSETQ. CDR3 coding DNA: TGCGCCAGCAGCACGGGACTAGATCTTGAGCAGTACTTC. Translated: CASSTGLDLEQYF. Full variable domain (remainder filled in from reference TRBV5-1 and TRBJ2-5): KAGVTQTPRYLIKTRGQQVTLSCSPISGHRSVSWYQQTPGQGLQFLFEYFSETQRNKGNFPGRFSGRQFSNSRSEMNVSTLELGDSALYLCASSTGLDLEQYFGPGTRLLVL.

This clonotype was detected only a few times. The chain carries TRBV12-3 or TRBV12-4 and TRBJ1-2; no firm D call. This CDR3 region has 15 residues. The ends were cut back, 7 bases at V and 5 bases at J, with 20 bases in the middle. The CDR3 nucleotides are TGTGCCAGCACCTCGGACCCCCAAAGAAATTATGGCTACACCTTC. It yields the protein CASTSDPQRNYGYTF.

This clonotype was counted between two and nine times. This rearrangement joins TRBV9 to TRBJ2-1, with TRBD1 as a possible D gene (6 bases). Trimming cost V 0 bases and J 13 bases, with 17 bases left between them. The CDR3 length is 14 residues. Germline V lookup: CDR1 SGDLS, CDR2 YYNGEE. The CDR3 DNA is TGTGCCAGCAGCGTAGGTCCAGGGGCAGAGACCCAGTTCTTC. This encodes CASSVGPGAETQFF.

The chain links TRBV7-9 to TRBJ2-1, with 9 bases lining up with TRBD2. Germline trimming cut 5 bases from V and 3 bases from J; bases unmatched to any gene: 11. This CDR3 spans 17 amino acids. Per the germline V gene, CDR1 is SEHNR and CDR2 is FQNEAQ (reference sequence). The CDR3 sequence: CASSQGPSGGNYNEQFF. The CDR3 bases are TGTGCCAGCAGCCAAGGACCGAGCGGGGGGAACTACAATGAGCAGTTCTTC. The full variable domain, its missing parts supplied by reference TRBV7-9 and TRBJ2-1, is DTGVSQNPRHKITKRGQNVTFRCDPISEHNRLYWYRQTLGQGPEFLTYFQNEAQLEKSRLLSDRFSAERPKGSFSTLEIQRTEQGDSAMYLCASSQGPSGGNYNEQFFGPGTRLTVL.

This clonotype has a handful of counts. The chain employs TRBV20-1 and TRBJ1-2; the D is unclear. The CDR3 has 13 residues. Germline CDR1 reads DFQATT; CDR2 reads SNEGSKA (reference sequence). Trimming stripped 3 bases from V and 8 bases from J, with 16 bases between. CDR3 in DNA: TGCAGTGCTAGTAGTGCCTCTTCGACCGGCTACACCTTC. Translation gives CSASSASSTGYTF.

This chain uses TRBV20-1 with TRBJ2-7, with unresolved D. The CDR3 has 12 residues. The V end was cut by 6 bases, the J end by 0 bases, with 9 bases between. Germline V gene lookup returns CDR1 DFQATT and CDR2 SNEGSKA (reference sequence). CDR3 sequence reads: CSASTASYEQYF. The CDR3 DNA reads TGCAGTGCCTCGACCGCCTCCTACGAGCAGTACTTC.